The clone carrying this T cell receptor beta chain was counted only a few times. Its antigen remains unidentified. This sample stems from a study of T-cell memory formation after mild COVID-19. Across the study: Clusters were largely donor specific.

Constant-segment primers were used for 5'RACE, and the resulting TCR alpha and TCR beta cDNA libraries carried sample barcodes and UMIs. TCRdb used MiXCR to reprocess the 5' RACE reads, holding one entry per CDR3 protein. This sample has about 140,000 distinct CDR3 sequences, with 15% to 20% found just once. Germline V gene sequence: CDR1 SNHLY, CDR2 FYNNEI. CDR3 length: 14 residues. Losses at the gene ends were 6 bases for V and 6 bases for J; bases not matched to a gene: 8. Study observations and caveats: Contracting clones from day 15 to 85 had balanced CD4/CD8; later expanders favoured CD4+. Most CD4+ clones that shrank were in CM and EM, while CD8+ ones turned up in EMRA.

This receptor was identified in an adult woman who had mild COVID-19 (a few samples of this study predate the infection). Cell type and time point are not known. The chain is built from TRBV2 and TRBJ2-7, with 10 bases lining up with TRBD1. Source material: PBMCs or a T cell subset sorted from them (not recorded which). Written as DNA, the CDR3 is TGTGCCAGCAGCGATCGGACAGGGGGAGCCGAGCAGTACTTC. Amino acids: CASSDRTGGAEQYF.